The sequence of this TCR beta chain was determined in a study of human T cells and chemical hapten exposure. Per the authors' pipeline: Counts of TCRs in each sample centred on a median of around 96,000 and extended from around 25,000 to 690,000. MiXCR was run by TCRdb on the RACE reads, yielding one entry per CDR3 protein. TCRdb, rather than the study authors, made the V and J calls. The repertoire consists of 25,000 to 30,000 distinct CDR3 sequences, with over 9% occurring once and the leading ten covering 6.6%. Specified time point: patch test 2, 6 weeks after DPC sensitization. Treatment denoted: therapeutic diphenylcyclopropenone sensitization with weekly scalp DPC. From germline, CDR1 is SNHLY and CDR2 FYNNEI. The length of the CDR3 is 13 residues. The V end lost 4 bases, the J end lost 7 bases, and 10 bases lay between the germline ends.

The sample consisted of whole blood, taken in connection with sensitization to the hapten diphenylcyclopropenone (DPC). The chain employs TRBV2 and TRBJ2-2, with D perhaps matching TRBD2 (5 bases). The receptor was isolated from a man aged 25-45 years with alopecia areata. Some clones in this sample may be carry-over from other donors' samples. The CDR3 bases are TGTGCCAGCAGTGTGGACTCAATCGGGGAGCTGTTTTTT. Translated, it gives CASSVDSIGELFF. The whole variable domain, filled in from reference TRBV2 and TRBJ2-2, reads EPEVTQTPSHQVTQMGQEVILRCVPISNHLYFYWYRQILGQKVEFLVSFYNNEISEKSEIFDDQFSVERPDGSNFTLKIRSTKLEDSAMYFCASSVDSIGELFFGEGSRLTVL.